A single sample gave rise to the 14 T cell receptor beta chains below, sequenced in a study of response to subunit inactivated influenza vaccine. TCRdb reprocessed the RT-PCR reads with MiXCR, giving one entry per CDR3 protein. The data show 650,000 to 800,000 distinct CDR3 sequences, less than 20% seen once. Sequencing used PBMCs from blood, obtained approximately 5 days after vaccination. The receptors derive from a man in his fifties who received an inactivated influenza vaccine.

This clonotype has only one observation. The rearrangement joins TRBV9 to TRBJ2-3; D remains ambiguous. The V end was cut by 6 bases, the J end by 1 base, with 12 bases between. This CDR3 is built from 14 residues. Looked up from germline, CDR1 is SGDLS and CDR2 is YYNGEE. Here the CDR3 reads CASNPHIGTDTQYF. Written as DNA, the CDR3 is TGTGCCAGCAACCCGCATATAGGCACAGATACGCAGTATTTT.

This clonotype was seen more than once but under ten times. This chain joins TRBV20-1 and TRBJ1-2; D not resolved. V was shortened by 0 bases and J by 3 bases, with 11 bases between the two germline ends. The CDR3 sequence is 14 residues long. From germline, CDR1 is DFQATT and CDR2 SNEGSKA (reference sequence). The DNA of the CDR3 is TGCAGTGCTAGAGATTTTGCCCGGGACTATGGCTACACCTTC. Amino acids: CSARDFARDYGYTF.

This chain uses TRBV7-3 with TRBJ2-3; D is possibly TRBD1 or TRBD2 (7 bases each). Trimming stripped 1 base from V and 4 bases from J, with 24 bases between. The germline V gene has CDR1 SGHTA and CDR2 FQGTGA. The CDR3 is made up of 19 amino acids. CDR3 in DNA: TGTGCCAGCAGCTTAAGGGGAGGGGACAGACAGAGTGTTGCAGATACGCAGTATTTT. Amino acid sequence: CASSLRGGDRQSVADTQYF.

Concerning this clonotype: A much more abundant neighbour one base away suggests this may be a read error. The chain recombines TRBV2 with TRBJ1-6; D gene unclear. The CDR3 loop spans 15 amino acids. Germline CDR1 and CDR2: SNHLY and FYNNEI. The CDR3 DNA follows: TGTGCCAGCAGTGAAGAGGGAAAATGGAATTTACCCCTCCACTTT. Translating gives CASSEEGKWNLPLHF.

The table lists this clonotype with many counts. J is TRBJ2-7 and V is TRBV12-3 or TRBV12-4; 8 bases match TRBD2. The CDR3 covers 14 residues. The V and J ends lost 5 bases and 0 bases, in that order; junction bases with no gene match: 3. CDR3 region: CASSPGGASYEQYF. The CDR3 DNA is TGTGCCAGCAGTCCCGGGGGGGCCTCCTACGAGCAGTACTTC.

This clonotype was detected ten times or more. The chain links TRBV7-9 to TRBJ2-1; 9 bases are a match to TRBD1. V dropped 5 bases and J dropped 4; count of bases not matched to a gene: 6. CDR1 and CDR2 from the germline V gene are SEHNR and FQNEAQ (reference sequence). This CDR3 is built from 15 residues. The CDR3 region is CASSQGTGNYNEQFF. The CDR3 region has the DNA TGTGCCAGCAGCCAAGGGACAGGGAATTACAATGAGCAGTTCTTC.

This clonotype was counted a few times. A read error may account for a junction end that differs from germline. The chain carries TRBV7-2 and TRBJ2-5, with D possibly being TRBD1 (5 bases). The CDR3 runs 14 residues. The germline CDR1 and CDR2 sequences are SGHTA and FQGNSA. CDR3 loop: CASSLAQGQGTQYF. The CDR3 nucleotides are TGTGCCAGCAGCTTAGCGCAGGGTCAAGGGACCCAGTACTTC.

The chain employs TRBV6-1 and TRBJ2-7, with D maybe TRBD2 (5 bases). V was cut by 6 bases and J by 0 bases, with 12 bases left in between. The CDR3 loop spans 14 amino acids. Per germline, CDR1 MNHNS and CDR2 SASEGT. In DNA, the CDR3 is TGTGCCAGCAGAAGACCGGGAAGCTCCTACGAGCAGTACTTC. This sequence encodes CASRRPGSSYEQYF.

V usage is TRBV15 and J usage is TRBJ1-5; the D gene is possibly TRBD1 (6 bases). Deletions cut 1 base from V and 5 bases from J, with 12 bases between. This CDR3 contains 15 residues. Germline assignment: CDR1 LNHNV and CDR2 YYDKDF (reference sequence). The CDR3, as DNA: TGTGCCACCAGCAGAGGAGGGACACGCTATCAGCCCCAGCATTTT. The encoded protein is CATSRGGTRYQPQHF.

V usage is TRBV4-2 and J usage is TRBJ1-5; no reliable D call. The CDR3 spans 12 residues. The germline gives CDR1 LGHNA, CDR2 YNFKEQ. V shed 1 base and J shed 7 bases, with 5 bases lying between them. CDR3 nucleotide sequence: TGTGCCAGCAGCCAAGGGGCCCAGCCCCAGCATTTT. This encodes CASSQGAQPQHF.

The rearrangement links TRBV4-3 to TRBJ2-3, with 9 bases aligning to TRBD1. The CDR3 is 18 amino acids. Germline V gene lookup returns CDR1 LGHNA and CDR2 YSLEER. With 0 bases clipped from V and 0 bases from J, the junction kept 7 bases outside the gene matches. CDR3 in amino acids: CASSQDFGTGYSTDTQYF. As DNA, the CDR3 is TGCGCCAGCAGCCAAGACTTCGGGACAGGGTATAGCACAGATACGCAGTATTTT.

As concerns this clonotype: The junction shows a germline mismatch at one end, possibly a read error. CDR3 region: CASSTDQSSQPQHF. The CDR3 coding sequence is TGTGCCAGCAGTACCGACCAAAGCAGTCAGCCCCAGCATTTT. This chain links TRBV9 with TRBJ1-5, with unresolved D. CDR3 length equals 14 residues. Germline V gene data show CDR1 as SGDLS and CDR2 as YYNGEE.

In its sample, this clonotype was seen many times. The V gene is TRBV12-3 or TRBV12-4, the J gene TRBJ1-1, with unresolved D. The CDR3 loop spans 14 amino acids. The V and J ends lost 2 bases and 8 bases respectively, with 15 bases between them. The CDR3 coding sequence is TGTGCCAGCAGTTTAAGCTCCGAAATAACCGAAGCTTTCTTT. It specifies CASSLSSEITEAFF.

CDR3 residues: CSAGPSDSPYNSPLHF. CDR3 coding DNA: TGCAGTGCCGGCCCCTCGGACAGCCCGTATAATTCACCCCTCCACTTT. This sequence joins TRBV20-1 and TRBJ1-6, with D possibly TRBD1 on 6 matching bases. Trimming left V 6 bases short and J 4 bases short, with 19 bases between. The CDR3 extends over 16 amino acids. Germline lookup yields CDR1 DFQATT and CDR2 SNEGSKA (reference sequence).